Below are 5 T cell receptor beta chains sequenced from a single sample in a study of blood T cell repertoires in COVID-19. Profiling relied on immunoSEQ multiplex PCR, and the TCRdb table lists in-frame clones only, not all of them. The sample contains approximately 260,000 clones, approximately 80% of which appear only once. Sequenced sample: peripheral blood. The origin of the receptors is a woman of 80 years or more with acute or convalescent COVID-19.

The genes are TRBV5-5 and TRBJ1-1, with D possibly TRBD1 on 5 matching bases. Germline V gene sequence: CDR1 SGHKS, CDR2 YYEKEE (reference sequence). V lost 2 bases and J lost 7, with 18 bases in between. The CDR3 spans 15 residues. As DNA, the CDR3 is TGTGCCAGCAGCTTCTCCCACAGCAGGGCTATTGAAGCTTTCTTT. Its protein is CASSFSHSRAIEAFF.

The V and J genes are TRBV5-1 and TRBJ2-3; D is possibly TRBD1 (5 bases). V lost 0 bases and J 6 bases, leaving 11 bases between the germline ends. Germline CDR1 SGHRS, CDR2 YFSETQ. The CDR3 runs to 14 residues. CDR3 nucleotides: TGCGCCAGCAGCTTGGGACAGCAGTGGGATACGCAGTATTTT. This gives the protein CASSLGQQWDTQYF. Full variable domain (outside the CDR3, taken from reference TRBV5-1 and TRBJ2-3): KAGVTQTPRYLIKTRGQQVTLSCSPISGHRSVSWYQQTPGQGLQFLFEYFSETQRNKGNFPGRFSGRQFSNSRSEMNVSTLELGDSALYLCASSLGQQWDTQYFGPGTRLTVL.

This clone was observed a single time. This chain uses TRBV9 with TRBJ2-5, with TRBD2 matching over 10 bases. This CDR3 region has 16 residues. Germline trimming cut 0 bases from V and 1 base from J; bases unmatched to any gene: 3. Germline CDR1 is SGDLS and CDR2 is YYNGEE. CDR3 DNA sequence: TGTGCCAGCAGCGTAGGCGTAGCGGGGGGCCAAGAGACCCAGTACTTC. Encoded protein: CASSVGVAGGQETQYF.

This chain uses TRBV7-2 with TRBJ2-2, with a possible D match to TRBD2 (5 bases). V lost 9 bases and J 0 bases, leaving 17 bases between the germline ends. The CDR3 is made up of 16 amino acids. CDR1 SGHTA and CDR2 FQGNSA come from the germline V gene. The CDR3, as DNA: TGTGCCAGTCGACCGGGGAACACCGCGAACACCGGGGAGCTGTTTTTT. Encoded protein: CASRPGNTANTGELFF.

The chain couples TRBV12-3 or TRBV12-4 to TRBJ1-4; possibly TRBD1 for D (6 bases). This CDR3 is 13 amino acids long. V lost 6 bases, J lost 8 bases, and 13 bases lay in between. The CDR3 loop reads CASSLQGWEKLFF. Here the CDR3 DNA reads TGTGCCAGCAGCCTCCAGGGGTGGGAAAAACTGTTTTTT.